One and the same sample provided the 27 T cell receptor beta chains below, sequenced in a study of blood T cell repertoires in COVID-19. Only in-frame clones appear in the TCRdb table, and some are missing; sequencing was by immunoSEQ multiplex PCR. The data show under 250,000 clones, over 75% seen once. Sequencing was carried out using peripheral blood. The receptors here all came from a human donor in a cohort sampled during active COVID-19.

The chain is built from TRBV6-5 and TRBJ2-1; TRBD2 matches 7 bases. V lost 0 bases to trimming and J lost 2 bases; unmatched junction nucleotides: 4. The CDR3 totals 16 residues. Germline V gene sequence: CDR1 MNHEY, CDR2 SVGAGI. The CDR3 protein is CASSYSGGSTYNEQFF. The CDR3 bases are TGTGCCAGCAGTTACTCCGGCGGGAGTACCTACAATGAGCAGTTCTTC.

This CDR3 reads CASSQEGNRGTEAFF. The DNA of the CDR3 is TGTGCCAGCAGCCAAGAAGGGAACAGGGGGACTGAAGCTTTCTTT. This chain connects TRBV4-2 to TRBJ1-1; TRBD1 aligns across 8 bases. The CDR3 length is 15 residues. The germline gives CDR1 LGHNA, CDR2 YNFKEQ. The J segment lost 5 bases and the V segment lost 0 bases, leaving 5 bases of the junction unmatched.

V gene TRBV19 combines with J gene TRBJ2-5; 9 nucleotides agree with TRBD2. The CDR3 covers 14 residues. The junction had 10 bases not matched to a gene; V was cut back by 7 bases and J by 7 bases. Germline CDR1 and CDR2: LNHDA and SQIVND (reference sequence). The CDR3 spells CASTTSGPAPTQYF. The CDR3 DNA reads TGTGCCAGTACAACTAGCGGGCCTGCCCCGACCCAGTACTTC.

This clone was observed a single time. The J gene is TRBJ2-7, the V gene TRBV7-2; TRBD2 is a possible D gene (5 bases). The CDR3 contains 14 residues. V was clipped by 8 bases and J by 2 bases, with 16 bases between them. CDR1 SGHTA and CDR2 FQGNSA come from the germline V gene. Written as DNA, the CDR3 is TGTGCCAGCGGATTACAGACGGGGACCTACGAGCAGTACTTC. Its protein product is CASGLQTGTYEQYF.

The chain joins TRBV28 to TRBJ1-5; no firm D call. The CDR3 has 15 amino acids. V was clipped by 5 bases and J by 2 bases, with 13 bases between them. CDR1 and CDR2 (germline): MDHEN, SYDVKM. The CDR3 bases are TGTGCCAGCAGTAAGACGGGAGGAGGCAATCAGCCCCAGCATTTT. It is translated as CASSKTGGGNQPQHF.

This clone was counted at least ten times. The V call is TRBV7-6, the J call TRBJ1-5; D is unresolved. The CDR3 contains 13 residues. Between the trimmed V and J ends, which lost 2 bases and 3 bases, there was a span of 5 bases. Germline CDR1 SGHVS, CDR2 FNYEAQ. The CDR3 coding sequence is TGTGCCAGCAGCTTAACAGACAATCAGCCCCAGCATTTT. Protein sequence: CASSLTDNQPQHF.

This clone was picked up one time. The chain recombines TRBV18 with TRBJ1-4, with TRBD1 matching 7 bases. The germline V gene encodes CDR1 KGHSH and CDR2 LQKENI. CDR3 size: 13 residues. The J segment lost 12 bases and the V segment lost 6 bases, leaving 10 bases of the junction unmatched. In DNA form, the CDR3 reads TGTGCCAGCTCCCCAGGGCCCGACAGGGAACTGTTTTTT. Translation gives CASSPGPDRELFF.

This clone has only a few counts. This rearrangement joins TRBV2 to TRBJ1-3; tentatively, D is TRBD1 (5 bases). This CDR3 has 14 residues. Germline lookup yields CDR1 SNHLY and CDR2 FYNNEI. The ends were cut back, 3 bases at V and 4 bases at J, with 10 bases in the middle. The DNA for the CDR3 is TGTGCCAGCAGTGAGCAGGGCGTAGGAAACACCATATATTTT. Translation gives CASSEQGVGNTIYF.

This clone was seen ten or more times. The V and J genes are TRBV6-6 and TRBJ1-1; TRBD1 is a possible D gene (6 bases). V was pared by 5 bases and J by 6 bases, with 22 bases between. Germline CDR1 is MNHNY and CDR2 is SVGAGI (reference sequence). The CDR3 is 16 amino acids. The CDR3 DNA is TGTGCCAGCAGTCCAATCGGGGGGGGCCGGGTCGCTGAAGCTTTCTTT. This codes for CASSPIGGGRVAEAFF.

CDR3 sequence reads: CASSESPWASYEQYF. The CDR3 coding sequence is TGTGCCAGCAGTGAATCCCCGTGGGCCAGCTACGAGCAGTACTTC. The rearrangement joins TRBV6-1 to TRBJ2-7; D is undetermined. From germline, CDR1 is MNHNS and CDR2 SASEGT. This CDR3 contains 15 residues. Trimming stripped 2 bases from V and 3 bases from J, with 14 bases between.

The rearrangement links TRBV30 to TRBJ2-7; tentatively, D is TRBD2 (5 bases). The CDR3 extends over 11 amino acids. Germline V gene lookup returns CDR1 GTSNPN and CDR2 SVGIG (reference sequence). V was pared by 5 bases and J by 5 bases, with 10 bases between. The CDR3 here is CAWERGHEQYF. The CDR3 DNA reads TGTGCCTGGGAAAGAGGGCACGAGCAGTACTTC.

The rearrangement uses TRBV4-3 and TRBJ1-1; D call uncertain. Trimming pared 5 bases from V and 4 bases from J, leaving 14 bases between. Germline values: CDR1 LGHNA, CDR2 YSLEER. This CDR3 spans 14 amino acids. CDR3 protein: CASSRSLEGTEAFF. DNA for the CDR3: TGCGCCAGCAGCAGGTCCCTTGAGGGCACTGAAGCTTTCTTT.

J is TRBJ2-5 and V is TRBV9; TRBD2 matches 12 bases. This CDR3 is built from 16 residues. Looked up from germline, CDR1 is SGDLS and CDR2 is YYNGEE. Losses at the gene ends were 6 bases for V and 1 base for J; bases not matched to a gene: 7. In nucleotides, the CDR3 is TGTGCCAGCAACCCCGGACTAGCGGGACGCCAAGAGACCCAGTACTTC. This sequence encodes CASNPGLAGRQETQYF.

The CDR3 sequence: CASSHARQGISNYGYTF. The CDR3 DNA sequence: TGCGCCAGCAGCCATGCCAGACAGGGCATCTCTAACTATGGCTACACCTTC. The chain uses TRBV4-3 and TRBJ1-2; 7 bases agree with TRBD1. The CDR3 contains 17 residues. After removal of 3 bases from V and 0 bases from J, the junction contained 10 bases not matched to a gene. The germline V gene encodes CDR1 LGHNA and CDR2 YSLEER.

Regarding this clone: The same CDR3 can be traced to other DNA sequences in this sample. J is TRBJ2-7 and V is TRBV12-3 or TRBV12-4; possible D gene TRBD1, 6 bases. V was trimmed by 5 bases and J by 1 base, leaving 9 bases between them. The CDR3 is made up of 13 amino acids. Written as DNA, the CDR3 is TGTGCCAGCAGTCGGGACACTTCCTACGAGCAGTACTTC. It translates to CASSRDTSYEQYF.

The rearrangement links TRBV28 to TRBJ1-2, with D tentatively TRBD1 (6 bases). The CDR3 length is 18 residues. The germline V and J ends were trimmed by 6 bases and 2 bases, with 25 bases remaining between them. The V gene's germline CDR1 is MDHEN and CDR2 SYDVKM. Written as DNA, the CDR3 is TGTGCCAGCAGCCCCCCCGGGGGGCCTCGGTTTATGAACTATGGCTACACCTTC. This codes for CASSPPGGPRFMNYGYTF.

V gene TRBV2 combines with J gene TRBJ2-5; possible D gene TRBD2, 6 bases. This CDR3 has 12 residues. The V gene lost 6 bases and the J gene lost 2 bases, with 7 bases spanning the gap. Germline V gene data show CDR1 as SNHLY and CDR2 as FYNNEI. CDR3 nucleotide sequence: TGTGCCAGCAGCGGGGGACAAGAGACCCAGTACTTC. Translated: CASSGGQETQYF.

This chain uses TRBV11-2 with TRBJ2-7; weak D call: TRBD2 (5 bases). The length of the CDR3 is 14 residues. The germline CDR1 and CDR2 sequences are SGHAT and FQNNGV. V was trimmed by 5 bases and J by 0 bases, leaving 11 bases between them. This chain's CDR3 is CASSLEGLSYEQYF. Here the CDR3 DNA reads TGTGCCAGCAGCCTCGAGGGTCTCTCCTACGAGCAGTACTTC.

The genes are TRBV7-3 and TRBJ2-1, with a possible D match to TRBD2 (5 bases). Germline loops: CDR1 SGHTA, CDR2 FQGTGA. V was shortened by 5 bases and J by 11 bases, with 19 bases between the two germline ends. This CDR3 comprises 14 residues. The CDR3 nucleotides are TGTGCCAGCAGCCAAGGGCCCGAGGGAGTGAAGCAGTTCTTC. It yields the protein CASSQGPEGVKQFF.

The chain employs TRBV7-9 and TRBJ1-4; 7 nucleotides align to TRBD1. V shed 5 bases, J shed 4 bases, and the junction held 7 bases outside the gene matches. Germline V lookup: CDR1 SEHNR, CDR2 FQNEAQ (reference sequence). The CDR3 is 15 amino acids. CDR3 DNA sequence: TGTGCCAGCAGCCCCGGGGACAGCGATAATGAAAAACTGTTTTTT. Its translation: CASSPGDSDNEKLFF.

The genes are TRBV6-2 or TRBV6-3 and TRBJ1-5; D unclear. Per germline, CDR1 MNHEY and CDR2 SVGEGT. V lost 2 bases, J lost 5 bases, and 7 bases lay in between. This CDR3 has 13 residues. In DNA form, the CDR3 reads TGTGCCAGCAGTTACAACAATTATCAGCCCCAGCATTTT. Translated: CASSYNNYQPQHF.

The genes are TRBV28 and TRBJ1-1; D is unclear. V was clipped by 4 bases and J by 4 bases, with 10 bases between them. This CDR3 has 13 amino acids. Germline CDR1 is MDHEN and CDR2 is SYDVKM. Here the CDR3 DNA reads TGTGCCAGCAGTTACCCCGAGGGCACTGAAGCTTTCTTT. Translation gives CASSYPEGTEAFF.

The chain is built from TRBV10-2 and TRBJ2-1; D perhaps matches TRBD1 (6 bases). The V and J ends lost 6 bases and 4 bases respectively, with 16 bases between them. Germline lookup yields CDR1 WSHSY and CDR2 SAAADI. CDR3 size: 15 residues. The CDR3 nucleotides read TGCGCCAGCAGCCGTTTAGGACAGCATTACAATGAGCAGTTCTTC. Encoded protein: CASSRLGQHYNEQFF.

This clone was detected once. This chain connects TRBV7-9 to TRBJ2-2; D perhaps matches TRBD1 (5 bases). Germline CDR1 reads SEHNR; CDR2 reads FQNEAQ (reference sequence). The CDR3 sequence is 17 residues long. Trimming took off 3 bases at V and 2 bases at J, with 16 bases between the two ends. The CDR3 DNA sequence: TGTGCCAGCAGCTTCAACCCGTTTCAGGGAAACACCGGGGAGCTGTTTTTT. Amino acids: CASSFNPFQGNTGELFF.

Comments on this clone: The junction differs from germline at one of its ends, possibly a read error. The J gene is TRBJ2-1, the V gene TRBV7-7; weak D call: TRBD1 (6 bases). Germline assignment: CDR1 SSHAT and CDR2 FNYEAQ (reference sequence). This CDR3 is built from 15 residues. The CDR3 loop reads CASSLGRGRGNEQFF. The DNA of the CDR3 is TGTGCTAGCAGCTTGGGCAGGGGAAGAGGGAATGAGCAGTTCTTC.

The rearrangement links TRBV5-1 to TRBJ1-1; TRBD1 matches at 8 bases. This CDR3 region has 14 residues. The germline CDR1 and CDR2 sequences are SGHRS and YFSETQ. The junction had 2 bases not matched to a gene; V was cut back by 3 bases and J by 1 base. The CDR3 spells CASSSGGPNTEAFF. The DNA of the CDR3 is TGCGCCAGCAGCTCAGGGGGCCCGAACACTGAAGCTTTCTTT.

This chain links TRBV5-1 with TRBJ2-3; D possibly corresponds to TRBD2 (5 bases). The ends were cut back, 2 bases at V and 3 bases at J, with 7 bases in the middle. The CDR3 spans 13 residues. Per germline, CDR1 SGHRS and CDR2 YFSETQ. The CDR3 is CASSLRDTDTQYF. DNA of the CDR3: TGCGCCAGCAGCTTACGGGATACAGATACGCAGTATTTT.